This T cell receptor beta chain emerged from a study of T cell responses to AZD1222 COVID-19 vaccine (dated by TCRdb to about 2021). Broadly, across the study: A total of approximately 250 trial participants underwent TCR sequencing, of whom about 210 had received two doses of AZD1222 and roughly 26 had received two doses of the MenACWY control vaccine. Trial participants were enrolled by age into subgroups of 18-55, 56-69 and 70-plus years, and roughly 160, 29 and 62 TCR-sequenced participants, respectively, were included in these subgroups. Overall study results and their limits: The 56-69-year group was small, and its depth increase did not reach significance, likely because of low power. Most participants were white British and females outnumbered males, and the authors suggested that clonal diversity may have been underestimated. Because no day 14 peak-response samples were available, the repertoires could be characterized only after the peak T cell response. The vaccine-associated CD4 TCRs covered the entire spike protein, and the dominant responses fell in regions 160-218 and 743-854. Conclusions about previously exposed vaccinees were limited because only 6 or 7 AZD1222 recipients were SARS-CoV-2 seropositive at baseline. Reportedly, almost half of the unique spike-specific TCRs recognized epitopes lying outside the regions that are mutated in the B.1.351 and B.1.1.7 variants. After two AZD1222 doses, spike-specific TCR breadth and depth were significantly higher than at day 0 and than in MenACWY recipients.

Its CDR3 holds 15 amino acids, cysteine through phenylalanine. Of the read, only the CDR3 DNA is kept; its 45 bases are in frame from base 1. Trimming removed 6 bases from V and 5 bases from J; the gene matches leave 10 bases unexplained. Per the germline V gene, MDHEN is the CDR1 and SYDVKM is the CDR2. The sample's time point label, in plain terms: baseline before first vaccination. The sample's treatment or condition label, in plain terms: meningococcal conjugate vaccine given as trial control. Samples from vaccinated people were obtained from the UK trials COV001 and COV002, which included a single-blind randomized controlled phase 2/3 trial of AZD1222 (ChAdOx1 nCoV-19) in healthy adults. Trial participant PBMC samples were collected at day 0 and day 28 after the second dose for TCRbeta chain sequencing. The CDR3 regions of human TCRbeta chains were analyzed by immunosequencing. As for the authors' bioinformatics: TCRs in the repertoires were matched against a reference library of SARS-CoV-2-specific TCRs that had been generated with the MIRA antigen-specificity platform. Breadth meant the fraction of unique TCRs that were SARS-CoV-2-associated, whereas depth meant the fraction of total T cells that were SARS-CoV-2-associated. Using the MIRA data, each spike-specific TCR was assigned both to the spike region to which the TCR was reactive and to a CD4 or CD8 class. Log10-transformed breadth and depth values were compared by one-way ANOVA with Sidak's multiple comparisons tests. Not all clones reach the TCRdb copy of this immuneACCESS table, which keeps in-frame sequences only. Checked studies attribute under half of the gap to unresolved V genes and leave the rest unexplained. V and J calls and clone size follow that table, whereas D and trimming were derived from the DNA. The sample table shows 100,000 to 150,000 clones, and around 91% are seen once. The ten biggest clones cover 4.4% of the sample.

Of note for this clone: Its antigen is still unknown. The sample holds no much larger clone one base away, and base qualities are not on file.

The V and J genes are TRBV28 and TRBJ1-5; 7 bases in the junction line up with TRBD1. This receptor was identified in an adult in good health. Sequencing used peripheral blood, obtained on day 0 of MenACWY control vaccination. CDR3 region: CASSSLDRNDQPQHF. The bases read TGTGCCAGCAGCTCCTTGGACAGGAATGATCAGCCCCAGCATTTT.